The 7 T cell receptor beta chains below all came from one sample that was sequenced in a study of OX40 agonist ivuxolimab in advanced cancers. Using immunoSEQ multiplex PCR, the repertoire was profiled, and TCRdb retains in-frame clones only, with some absent. The sample yields about 46,000 clones, over 70% seen once. The sequencing used CD4+ or CD8+ T cells sorted from blood, collected in a trial of the OX40 agonist ivuxolimab. The source is an adult with an advanced solid tumor such as melanoma, head and neck, liver or kidney cancer.

The V call is TRBV27, the J call TRBJ1-3, with 8 nucleotides matching TRBD1. Germline loops: CDR1 MNHEY, CDR2 SMNVEV (reference sequence). The V gene end was trimmed by 5 bases and the J gene end by 0 bases; junction bases not matched to a gene: 3. This CDR3 is 15 amino acids long. Here the CDR3 DNA reads TGTGCCAGCAGTCCTGGACAGGGCTCTGGAAACACCATATATTTT. Protein sequence: CASSPGQGSGNTIYF.

The chain combines TRBV7-3 with TRBJ2-1, with D possibly TRBD2 on 7 matching bases. The germline V and J ends were trimmed by 0 bases and 3 bases, with 18 bases remaining between them. Germline CDR1 and CDR2: SGHTA and FQGTGA. The CDR3 is made up of 18 amino acids. CDR3 in amino acids: CASSLTLGEGEGYNEQFF. CDR3 DNA: TGTGCCAGCAGCTTAACCCTCGGGGAGGGGGAGGGCTACAATGAGCAGTTCTTC.

The rearrangement joins TRBV4-3 to TRBJ2-5; 9 positions agree with TRBD2. Germline assignment: CDR1 LGHNA and CDR2 YSLEER. V lost 0 bases and J lost 2; bases outside the gene matches: 13. This CDR3 has 19 residues. The CDR3 sequence is CASSQDTGAGGPRQETQYF. The DNA for the CDR3 is TGCGCCAGCAGCCAAGATACGGGGGCGGGGGGGCCGCGACAAGAGACCCAGTACTTC.

This chain uses TRBV6-1 with TRBJ2-1, with D possibly being TRBD1 (6 bases). Germline V gene sequence: CDR1 MNHNS, CDR2 SASEGT. Trimming shortened V by 7 bases and J by 9 bases, and 16 bases separated the two germline ends. This CDR3 comprises 13 residues. The CDR3 DNA follows: TGTGCCAGCAATCTGGGGGCCTTAAGTGAGCAGTTCTTC. It encodes CASNLGALSEQFF.

This sequence joins TRBV28 and TRBJ2-7, with 7 bases fitting TRBD1. This CDR3 region has 15 residues. Per germline, CDR1 MDHEN and CDR2 SYDVKM. V lost 6 bases and J lost 4; bases outside the gene matches: 12. This CDR3 reads CASSLLTGAGYEQYF. The CDR3 DNA is TGTGCCAGCAGCTTGCTCACAGGGGCCGGGTACGAGCAGTACTTC.

The V call is TRBV7-2, the J call TRBJ1-2, with D uncertain. V was shortened by 1 base and J by 6 bases, with 9 bases between the two germline ends. Per germline, CDR1 SGHTA and CDR2 FQGNSA. CDR3 length: 13 residues. Here the CDR3 reads CASSLGQTDGYTF. The DNA of the CDR3 is TGTGCCAGCAGCTTAGGACAAACGGATGGCTACACCTTC.

This chain connects TRBV28 to TRBJ2-7, with 7 nucleotides matching TRBD1. The CDR3 is 14 amino acids. Germline CDR1 is MDHEN and CDR2 is SYDVKM. The junction had 9 bases not matched to a gene; V was cut back by 5 bases and J by 5 bases. CDR3 region: CASSLRQGADEQYF. Here the CDR3 DNA reads TGTGCCAGCAGTCTTAGACAGGGTGCCGACGAGCAGTACTTC.